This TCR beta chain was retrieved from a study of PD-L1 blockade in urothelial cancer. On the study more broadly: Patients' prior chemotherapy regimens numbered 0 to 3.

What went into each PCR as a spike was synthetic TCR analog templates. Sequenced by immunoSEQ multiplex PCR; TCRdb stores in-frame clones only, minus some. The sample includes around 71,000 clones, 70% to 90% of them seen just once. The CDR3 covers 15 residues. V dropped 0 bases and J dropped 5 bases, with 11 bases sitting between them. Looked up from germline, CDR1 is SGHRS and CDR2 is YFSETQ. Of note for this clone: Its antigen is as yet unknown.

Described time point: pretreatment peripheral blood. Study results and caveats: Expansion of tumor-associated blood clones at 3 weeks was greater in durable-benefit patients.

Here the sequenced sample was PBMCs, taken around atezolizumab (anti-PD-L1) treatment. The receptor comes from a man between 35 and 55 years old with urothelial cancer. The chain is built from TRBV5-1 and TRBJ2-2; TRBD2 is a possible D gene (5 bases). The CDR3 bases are TGCGCCAGCAGCTTGGCCATCGGGAAGACCGGGGAGCTGTTTTTT. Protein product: CASSLAIGKTGELFF.